The sequence of this TCR beta chain was determined in a study of T cells after yellow fever vaccination. Study-level findings and limits: Across the CD4 and CD8 compartments, a small share of clonotypes was present in both.

Regarding this clonotype: What it binds is unknown.

TCRdb ran MiXCR on the 5' RACE reads and lists one entry per CDR3 protein. The top ten hold roughly 3% of the sample, which has hundreds of thousands of distinct CDR3 sequences, under 15% seen once. The CDR3 length is 13 residues. V was cut by 0 bases and J by 10 bases, with 10 bases left in between. Germline V gene data show CDR1 as SGHDN and CDR2 as FVKESK. The TCR comes from a young man who received the YFV17D yellow fever vaccine. The sample here was CD4+ T cells sorted from PBMCs, taken 15 days after the yellow fever booster vaccination. J is TRBJ2-1 and V is TRBV14; D remains ambiguous. CDR3 amino acids: CASSQDDGVEQFF. DNA for the CDR3: TGTGCCAGCAGCCAAGACGATGGAGTAGAGCAGTTCTTC.